This passage covers 7 T cell receptor beta chains from one sample sequenced in a study of blood T cell repertoires in COVID-19. Some clones are missing from TCRdb's copy, which holds only in-frame ones; the method was immunoSEQ multiplex PCR. The sample has roughly 300,000 clones, approximately 87% seen once. The sequencing input was peripheral blood. These receptors all stem from a woman in her forties or fifties who had recovered from COVID-19.

This clone was seen more than once but under ten times. V is TRBV18 and J is TRBJ1-1; 10 bases map to TRBD1. CDR1 and CDR2 (germline): KGHSH, LQKENI. V gave up 1 base and J gave up 4 bases; unmatched junction bases: 3. The CDR3 has 15 amino acids. CDR3 amino acids: CASSPQTGGSTEAFF. The CDR3, as DNA: TGTGCCAGCTCACCACAGACAGGGGGCTCCACTGAAGCTTTCTTT.

This chain links TRBV9 with TRBJ2-3; TRBD2 aligns across 7 bases. Germline trimming cut 2 bases from V and 2 bases from J; bases unmatched to any gene: 5. Germline loops: CDR1 SGDLS, CDR2 YYNGEE. The CDR3 is 15 amino acids. The CDR3 coding sequence is TGTGCCAGCAGCGTTTTAGGGACTACCACAGATACGCAGTATTTT. Protein product: CASSVLGTTTDTQYF.

The chain is built from TRBV10-3 and TRBJ1-4; a possible D gene is TRBD1 (6 bases). This CDR3 comprises 15 residues. Germline V gene lookup returns CDR1 ENHRY and CDR2 SYGVKD. V lost 0 bases to trimming and J lost 7 bases, with 12 bases between them. CDR3 DNA sequence: TGTGCCATCAGTGAGTCGGTGGGGGCCTCTGAAAAACTGTTTTTT. Protein product: CAISESVGASEKLFF.

This chain links TRBV7-2 with TRBJ2-7; D remains unclear. The germline V and J ends were trimmed by 5 bases and 6 bases, with 8 bases remaining between them. Germline-derived CDR1 and CDR2 are SGHTA and FQGNSA. This CDR3 is 11 amino acids long. CDR3 bases: TGTGCCAGCAGCGCCCCGGGCGAGCAGTACTTC. Residues: CASSAPGEQYF.

The CDR3 DNA is TGTGCCAGTAGTATGGACAGGGGGTGGCCCCAGCATTTT. Translated: CASSMDRGWPQHF. This chain links TRBV19 with TRBJ1-5; 10 nucleotides agree with TRBD1. The CDR3 extends over 13 amino acids. The germline V gene has CDR1 LNHDA and CDR2 SQIVND (reference sequence). Unmatched junction bases numbered 2, after V lost 3 bases and J lost 9 bases.

Points on this clone: Different DNA sequences within this sample yield the same CDR3. CDR3 coding DNA: TGTGCCAGCTCACTCTCCGGAGGGAGCTCCTACAATGAGCAGTTCTTC. Its protein product is CASSLSGGSSYNEQFF. The genes are TRBV28 and TRBJ2-1; possible D gene TRBD2, 6 bases. This CDR3 has 16 amino acids. V gave up 8 bases and J gave up 0 bases, with 17 bases separating them. CDR1 MDHEN and CDR2 SYDVKM come from the germline V gene.

The rearrangement links TRBV4-1 to TRBJ2-1, with TRBD2 matching 9 bases. The CDR3 is 14 residues long. With V trimmed by 1 base and J by 9 bases, 4 bases remained unmatched. Germline V gene data show CDR1 as MGHRA and CDR2 as YSYEKL. The CDR3 is CASSQGGLAIEQFF. The CDR3 DNA sequence: TGCGCCAGCAGCCAAGGTGGACTAGCGATTGAGCAGTTCTTC.